The present TCR beta chain was sequenced within a study of shared clonotypes between healthy human individuals. In germline, CDR1 is MNHNS, CDR2 SASEGT. This CDR3 is built from 14 residues. With V trimmed by 10 bases and J by 3 bases, 9 bases remained unmatched. Authors' analysis steps: Owing to the provision of junction-only sequences devoid of quality scores by immunoSEQ, filtering differed. Produced via immunoSEQ multiplex PCR; TCRdb's table is partial and in-frame only. The DNA gave D and trimming, while V, J and clone size come from that table. The sample has about 2.4 million clones, around nine tenths seen once.

This clonotype was sampled from a man aged 18 to 29 in good health. Source material: naive CD4+ T cells sorted from blood. The subset: CD45RA+ positively selected. This chain joins TRBV6-1 and TRBJ1-5; 7 nucleotides agree with TRBD1. The CDR3 region is CATIETGINQPQHF. CDR3 nucleotides: TGTGCCACGATTGAGACAGGGATCAATCAGCCCCAGCATTTT.